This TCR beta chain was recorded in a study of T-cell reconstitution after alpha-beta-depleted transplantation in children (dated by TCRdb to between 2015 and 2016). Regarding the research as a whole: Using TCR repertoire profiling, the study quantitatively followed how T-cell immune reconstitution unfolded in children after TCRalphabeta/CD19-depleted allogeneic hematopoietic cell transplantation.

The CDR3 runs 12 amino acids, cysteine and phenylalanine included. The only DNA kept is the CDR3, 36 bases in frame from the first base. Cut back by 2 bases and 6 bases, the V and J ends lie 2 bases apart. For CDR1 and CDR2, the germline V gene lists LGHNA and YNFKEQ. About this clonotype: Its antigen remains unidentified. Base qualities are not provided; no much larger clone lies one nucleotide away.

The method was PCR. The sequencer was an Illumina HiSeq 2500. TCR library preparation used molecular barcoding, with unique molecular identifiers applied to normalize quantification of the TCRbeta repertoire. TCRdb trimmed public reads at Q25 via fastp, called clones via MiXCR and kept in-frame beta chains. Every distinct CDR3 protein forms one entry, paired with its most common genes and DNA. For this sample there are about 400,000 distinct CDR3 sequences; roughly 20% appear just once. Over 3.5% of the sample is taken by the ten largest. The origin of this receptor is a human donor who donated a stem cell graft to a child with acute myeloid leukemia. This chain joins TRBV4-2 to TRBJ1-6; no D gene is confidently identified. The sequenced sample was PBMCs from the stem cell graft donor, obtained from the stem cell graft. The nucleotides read TGTGCCAGCAGCCAATCTAATTCACCCCTCCACTTT. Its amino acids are CASSQSNSPLHF.